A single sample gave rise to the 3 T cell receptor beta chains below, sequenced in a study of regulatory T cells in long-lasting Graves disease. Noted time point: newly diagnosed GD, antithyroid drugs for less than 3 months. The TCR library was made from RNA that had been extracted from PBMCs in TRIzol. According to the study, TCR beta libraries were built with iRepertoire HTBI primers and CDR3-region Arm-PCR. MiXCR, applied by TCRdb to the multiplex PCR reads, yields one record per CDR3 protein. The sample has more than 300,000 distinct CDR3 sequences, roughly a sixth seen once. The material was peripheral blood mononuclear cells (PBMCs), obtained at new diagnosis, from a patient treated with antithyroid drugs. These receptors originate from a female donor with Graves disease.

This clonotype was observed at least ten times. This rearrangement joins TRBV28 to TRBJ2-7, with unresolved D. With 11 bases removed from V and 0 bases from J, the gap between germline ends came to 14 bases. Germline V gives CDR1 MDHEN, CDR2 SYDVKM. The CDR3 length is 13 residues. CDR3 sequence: CAVLGSDSYEQYF. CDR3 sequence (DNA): TGTGCCGTGCTCGGCAGCGACTCCTACGAGCAGTACTTC.

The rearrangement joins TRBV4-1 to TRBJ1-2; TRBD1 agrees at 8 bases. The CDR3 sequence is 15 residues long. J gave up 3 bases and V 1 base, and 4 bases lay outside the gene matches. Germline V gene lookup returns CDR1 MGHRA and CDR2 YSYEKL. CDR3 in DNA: TGCGCCAGCAGCCAAGGGGGGGGACAGGACTATGGCTACACCTTC. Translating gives CASSQGGGQDYGYTF.

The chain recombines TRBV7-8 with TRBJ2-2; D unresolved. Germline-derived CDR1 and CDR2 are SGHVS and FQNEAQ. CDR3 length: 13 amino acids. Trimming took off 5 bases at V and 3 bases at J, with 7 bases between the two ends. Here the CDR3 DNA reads TGTGCCAGCAGCCAACACCACACCGGGGAGCTGTTTTTT. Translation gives CASSQHHTGELFF.